These T cell receptor beta chains were read from a single sample in a study of blood T cell repertoires in COVID-19. The assay was immunoSEQ multiplex PCR, and TCRdb's table has in-frame clones only and misses some. The sample consists of 150,000 to 200,000 clones, roughly 83% of them appearing once. The source material was PBMCs or T cells enriched from blood (not recorded which). These TCRs come from a woman aged 60-70 years who had recovered from COVID-19. The CDR3 runs from the conserved cysteine through the conserved F or W. Fields, in order: J gene, CDR3 length, D gene, V gene, CDR3 protein. The D gene is left open where the match is weak.

>TRBJ2-3|13|.|TRBV6-4
CASTISIQSTQYF
>TRBJ1-1|14|TRBD1|TRBV11-1
CASSRDRGRAEAFF
>TRBJ1-5|16|.|TRBV6-5
CASSYGSGMTGQPQHF
>TRBJ2-2|18|TRBD2|TRBV7-2
CASSPTSGSHDNTGELFF
>TRBJ2-5|17|TRBD2|TRBV27
CASSLSRASGGQETQYF
>TRBJ2-3|16|.|TRBV7-3
CASSLNGGSSTDTQYF
>TRBJ1-1|14|TRBD1|TRBV28
CASSSGGAYTEAFF
>TRBJ2-1|16|TRBD1|TRBV2
CASRASRQGRHNEQFF
>TRBJ1-1|16|.|TRBV10-3
CAISVRDTSRNTEAFF
>TRBJ1-1|13|.|TRBV3-1/TRBV3-2
CASSQVSDTEAFF
>TRBJ1-1|16|.|TRBV18
CASSPTPLRRDTEAFF
>TRBJ1-1|15|.|TRBV7-8
CASSGRQSMNTEAFF
>TRBJ2-2|14|.|TRBV19
CATRGLAYTGELFF
>TRBJ1-4|16|TRBD1|TRBV10-1
CARPGQGAQGNEKLFF
>TRBJ1-6|15|.|TRBV7-3
CASSLGSSYNSPLHF
>TRBJ2-3|17|TRBD2|TRBV5-1
CASSLGPSGGSTDTQYF
>TRBJ2-7|14|TRBD1|TRBV18
CASATGTGVGEQYF
>TRBJ2-7|11|.|TRBV20-1
CSAPRVGEQYF
>TRBJ1-4|14|.|TRBV15
CATSKLGGNEKLFF
>TRBJ2-1|14|TRBD2|TRBV27
CASSTSGSYNEQFF
>TRBJ1-1|18|.|TRBV24-1
CATSDPSNLRMMNTEAFF
>TRBJ2-3|16|.|TRBV5-1
CASSLVELPEGDTQYF
>TRBJ2-5|14|TRBD1|TRBV18
CASSEGTGWKTQYF
>TRBJ1-6|13|TRBD1|TRBV12-3/TRBV12-4
CASSSGQLSPLHF
>TRBJ1-5|14|.|TRBV2
CASSEGGMNQPQHF
>TRBJ1-5|13|.|TRBV10-3
CAISPQGSQPQHF
>TRBJ1-6|16|TRBD1|TRBV28
CASRFAGTAPPAPLHF
>TRBJ2-5|14|TRBD2|TRBV6-5
CAISLSGGQETQYF
>TRBJ1-1|13|.|TRBV3-1/TRBV3-2
CASSQVGYTEAFF
>TRBJ2-7|12|.|TRBV28
CASSQPAYEQYF
>TRBJ2-7|11|.|TRBV20-1
CSANSAYEQYF
>TRBJ1-1|13|.|TRBV5-1
CASSLDQNTEAFF
>TRBJ2-7|16|TRBD2|TRBV5-1
CASSLSLAGGSHEQYF
>TRBJ2-2|16|TRBD2|TRBV3-1/TRBV3-2
CASSQVVAGNTGELFF
>TRBJ2-7|14|.|TRBV27
CASSLGGAVGEQYF
>TRBJ2-1|16|.|TRBV5-4
CASSLGLGGAGNEQFF
>TRBJ2-1|16|TRBD1|TRBV9
CASSLKADRGWNEQFF
>TRBJ2-7|13|.|TRBV7-2
CASTRGTYYEQYF
>TRBJ2-3|16|TRBD1|TRBV5-5
CASSLDPAAGGDTQYF
>TRBJ1-5|15|.|TRBV3-1/TRBV3-2
CASSQAVADNQPQHF
>TRBJ2-2|15|TRBD1|TRBV27
CASSTRDRGTGELFF
>TRBJ2-1|13|TRBD1|TRBV12-5
CASGWDRGYEQFF
>TRBJ2-7|13|.|TRBV10-2
CASSGEGSYEQYF
>TRBJ1-2|13|.|TRBV2
CASSESANYGYTF
>TRBJ2-1|18|TRBD1|TRBV5-1
CASSGINRGQRSYNEQFF
>TRBJ2-7|14|TRBD1|TRBV5-1
CASRDLPGGYEQYF
>TRBJ1-3|14|.|TRBV19
CASKTAYSGNTIYF
>TRBJ2-7|16|TRBD2|TRBV12-5
CASGLVLGSGAYEQYF
>TRBJ1-2|13|.|TRBV7-9
CASSLAFNYGYTF
>TRBJ2-1|14|TRBD2|TRBV9
CASSPHQRGDEQFF
>TRBJ2-7|14|.|TRBV11-3
CASSLAGVPSEQYF
>TRBJ1-5|16|TRBD1|TRBV28
CASSSPRDRRDQPQHF
>TRBJ2-2|15|TRBD1|TRBV6-5
CASSYRTGGLGELFF
>TRBJ2-1|15|.|TRBV11-2
CASSRGNLLEVEQFF